The next 21 T cell receptor beta chains were all read from a single sample in a study of CD8+ T cells in alopecia areata. As the sequencing template, cDNA was produced by extracting RNA and reverse transcribing it. The protocol was immunoSEQ multiplex PCR, while the TCRdb copy is restricted to in-frame clones and leaves out a portion. The table lists some 110,000 clones, approximately 58% of them singletons. Sample: CD4+ T cells sorted from blood. These receptors all come from a human donor in good health.

This chain links TRBV29-1 with TRBJ1-2; 7 positions match TRBD1. After removal of 7 bases from V and 8 bases from J, the junction contained 7 bases not matched to a gene. CDR1 SQVTM and CDR2 ANQGSEA come from the germline V gene. This CDR3 spans 11 amino acids. The CDR3 loop is CSALGQSGYTF. The CDR3 DNA sequence: TGCAGCGCCCTGGGACAGTCGGGCTACACCTTC.

This clone was counted a single time. The gene calls are TRBV29-1 and TRBJ1-2; D remains unclear. This CDR3 comprises 13 residues. The germline V gene has CDR1 SQVTM and CDR2 ANQGSEA. The V end lost 6 bases, the J end lost 0 bases, and 11 bases lay between the germline ends. CDR3 nucleotides: TGCAGCGTGAGAGACAATGCTAACTATGGCTACACCTTC. Translation: CSVRDNANYGYTF.

V is TRBV6-1 and J is TRBJ2-5; 15 nucleotides line up with TRBD2. V shed 6 bases and J 5 bases; nucleotides not matched to a gene: 4. Germline-derived CDR1 and CDR2 are MNHNS and SASEGT. The CDR3 has 15 residues. The CDR3: CASRGLAGGLETQYF. Written as DNA, the CDR3 is TGTGCCAGCAGAGGACTAGCGGGGGGGCTGGAGACCCAGTACTTC.

The V gene is TRBV9, the J gene TRBJ2-3; D remains ambiguous. V lost 3 bases to trimming and J lost 2 bases, with 4 bases between them. The germline V gene encodes CDR1 SGDLS and CDR2 YYNGEE. The CDR3 runs 12 residues. CDR3 coding DNA: TGTGCCAGCAGCGCAACCACAGATACGCAGTATTTT. Its protein is CASSATTDTQYF.

The chain is built from TRBV29-1 and TRBJ2-7, with D perhaps assigned TRBD1 or TRBD2 (5 bases each). Trimming shortened V by 7 bases and J by 2 bases, and 15 bases separated the two germline ends. Germline-derived CDR1 and CDR2 are SQVTM and ANQGSEA. The CDR3 loop spans 13 amino acids. Here the CDR3 DNA reads TGCAGCGCCCTAGGGGACGGCACCTACGAGCAGTACTTC. It specifies CSALGDGTYEQYF.

This clone was seen only a few times. The chain joins TRBV29-1 to TRBJ2-5; D is possibly TRBD1 or TRBD2 (6 bases each). Germline CDR1 SQVTM, CDR2 ANQGSEA. This CDR3 is 14 amino acids long. Deletions cut 5 bases from V and 3 bases from J, with 16 bases between. CDR3 region: CSVIRGDREETQYF. CDR3 nucleotides: TGCAGCGTTATTAGGGGGGACCGGGAAGAGACCCAGTACTTC.

This clone was seen only a few times. The chain has TRBV29-1 and TRBJ1-1; no definite D call. Germline V CDR1 and CDR2: SQVTM, ANQGSEA. CDR3 length equals 9 residues. Between the trimmed V and J ends, which lost 7 bases and 7 bases, there was a span of 7 bases. The CDR3 loop is CSAGNEAFF. DNA of the CDR3: TGCAGCGCGGGGAATGAAGCTTTCTTT.

V gene TRBV11-2 combines with J gene TRBJ2-1, with 9 nucleotides matching TRBD2. The germline CDR1 and CDR2 sequences are SGHAT and FQNNGV. The CDR3 has 16 amino acids. Trimming removed 8 bases from V and 1 base from J; junction bases left unmatched: 9. CDR3: CASVGGLAGSYNEQFF. CDR3 sequence (DNA): TGTGCCAGCGTGGGGGGTCTAGCGGGGTCCTACAATGAGCAGTTCTTC.

CDR3 sequence (DNA): TGTGCCAGCAGCTTAGGAGGGGGAGACGCAGATACGCAGTATTTT. It yields the protein CASSLGGGDADTQYF. J is TRBJ2-3 and V is TRBV11-2, with a weak D call TRBD1 (6 bases). Trimming took 1 base from V and 4 from J, leaving 12 bases between them. CDR1 and CDR2 from the germline V gene are SGHAT and FQNNGV. The CDR3 totals 15 residues.

The chain joins TRBV5-1 to TRBJ2-2, with TRBD1 as a possible D gene (5 bases). Germline CDR1 is SGHRS and CDR2 is YFSETQ. The germline V and J ends were trimmed by 0 bases and 5 bases, with 8 bases remaining between them. There are 14 residues in the CDR3. CDR3 amino acids: CASSLVAGTGELFF. DNA of the CDR3: TGCGCCAGCAGCTTGGTAGCAGGGACCGGGGAGCTGTTTTTT.

This clone was seen more than once but under ten times. The chain recombines TRBV27 with TRBJ2-5, with D unresolved. V lost 0 bases and J 2 bases, leaving 10 bases between the germline ends. This CDR3 has 15 residues. CDR1 and CDR2 from the germline V gene are MNHEY and SMNVEV (reference sequence). CDR3 sequence (DNA): TGTGCCAGCAGTTTATCGTGGTCAGCGCAAGAGACCCAGTACTTC. Protein sequence: CASSLSWSAQETQYF.

The chain links TRBV9 to TRBJ2-2; 9 positions agree with TRBD1. The germline gives CDR1 SGDLS, CDR2 YYNGEE. This CDR3 has 16 residues. Trimming cost V 4 bases and J 6 bases; bases outside gene matches: 10. CDR3: CASSLSTGGKAGELFF. The CDR3 region has the DNA TGTGCCAGCAGCCTATCAACAGGGGGCAAAGCCGGGGAGCTGTTTTTT.

This clone was recorded once. The chain joins TRBV11-2 to TRBJ2-7, with a tentative D call TRBD1 (5 bases). The CDR3 loop spans 12 amino acids. V was pared by 7 bases and J by 2 bases, with 9 bases between. In germline, CDR1 is SGHAT, CDR2 FQNNGV. DNA of the CDR3: TGTGCCAGCACCTCAGGGACCTACGAGCAGTACTTC. Translation: CASTSGTYEQYF.

V and J are TRBV19 and TRBJ1-6; 8 positions match TRBD1. Germline trimming cut 4 bases from V and 7 bases from J; bases unmatched to any gene: 6. Germline V gene data show CDR1 as LNHDA and CDR2 as SQIVND (reference sequence). The CDR3 extends over 15 amino acids. The CDR3, as DNA: TGTGCCAGTAGTACCCGGACAGGGTACAATTCACCCCTCCACTTT. Its translation: CASSTRTGYNSPLHF.

This chain uses TRBV27 with TRBJ1-6, with no clear D. The CDR3 extends over 13 amino acids. Trimming stripped 2 bases from V and 14 bases from J, with 13 bases between. CDR1 and CDR2 (germline): MNHEY, SMNVEV (reference sequence). The chain's CDR3 is CASSLRPRETLHF. DNA of the CDR3: TGTGCCAGCAGTTTACGACCGAGGGAAACCCTCCACTTT.

The chain is built from TRBV29-1 and TRBJ2-3; 9 bases line up with TRBD2. This CDR3 is built from 15 residues. With 7 bases clipped from V and 1 base from J, the junction kept 9 bases outside the gene matches. Germline values: CDR1 SQVTM, CDR2 ANQGSEA. CDR3 in amino acids: CSAAGRGGGTDTQYF. CDR3 bases: TGCAGCGCCGCAGGGCGGGGGGGCGGCACAGATACGCAGTATTTT.

The genes are TRBV7-9 and TRBJ1-5; the D is unclear. Trimming left V 1 base short and J 4 bases short, with 11 bases between. Per the germline V gene, CDR1 is SEHNR and CDR2 is FQNEAQ (reference sequence). The CDR3 consists of 15 residues. CDR3 nucleotide sequence: TGTGCCAGCAGCTTAGTAGGTCCGGGAAATCAGCCCCAGCATTTT. It translates to CASSLVGPGNQPQHF.

The chain combines TRBV7-9 with TRBJ1-1; tentatively, D is TRBD1 (5 bases). The CDR3 is 16 amino acids. From germline, CDR1 is SEHNR and CDR2 FQNEAQ (reference sequence). V dropped 0 bases and J dropped 6 bases, with 17 bases sitting between them. CDR3 coding DNA: TGTGCCAGCAGCTTAGCTGCGGGACGGGGGAGCCCTGAAGCTTTCTTT. It encodes CASSLAAGRGSPEAFF.

The CDR3 protein is CASSLAGGSEQYF. Here the CDR3 DNA reads TGTGCCAGCAGCTTAGCAGGAGGGAGCGAGCAGTACTTC. This chain joins TRBV7-9 and TRBJ2-7; possibly TRBD2 for D (6 bases). Trimming removed 0 bases at V and 6 bases at J, with 9 bases between. The CDR3 covers 13 residues. Germline V CDR1 and CDR2: SEHNR, FQNEAQ (reference sequence). The complete variable domain, with remaining parts taken from reference TRBV7-9 and TRBJ2-7, reads DTGVSQNPRHKITKRGQNVTFRCDPISEHNRLYWYRQTLGQGPEFLTYFQNEAQLEKSRLLSDRFSAERPKGSFSTLEIQRTEQGDSAMYLCASSLAGGSEQYFGPGTRLTVT.

The chain combines TRBV5-1 with TRBJ2-5; 10 nucleotides line up with TRBD1. Gene TRBJ2-7 matches the end of the DNA better, so the J call may be wrong. Per germline, CDR1 SGHRS and CDR2 YFSETQ. The CDR3 is made up of 21 amino acids. The CDR3 DNA sequence: TGCGCCAGCAGCTTCCCTAACTTGGGACAGGGGAGCTCATTTAGACCCTACGAGCAGTACTTC. Amino acid sequence: CASSFPNLGQGSSFRPYEQYF.

The chain couples TRBV5-1 to TRBJ2-1; 10 bases line up with TRBD1. The V gene end was trimmed by 1 base and the J gene end by 5 bases; junction bases not matched to a gene: 3. Germline V gene lookup returns CDR1 SGHRS and CDR2 YFSETQ. CDR3 length: 15 residues. The chain's CDR3 is CASSLLGQGNNEQFF. CDR3 coding DNA: TGCGCCAGCAGCTTGTTGGGACAGGGGAACAATGAGCAGTTCTTC.